This is a list of T cell receptor beta chains from one sample in a study of blood T cell repertoires in COVID-19. This table comes from immunoSEQ multiplex PCR, and its TCRdb copy is limited to in-frame clones, with some not included. The sample records a few hundred thousand clones, around 87% being singletons. Source material: peripheral blood. These receptors were taken from a man between 60 and 75 years old with acute or convalescent COVID-19. The CDR3 runs from the conserved cysteine through the conserved F or W. A D gene is named only where the DNA matches it firmly. A clone size is listed for some rows: how often the clone was seen (once, few, many), or a class if it is expanded.

clone_size,d_call,j_call,v_call,cdr3_aa,cdr3_nt
.,TRBD2,TRBJ2-7,TRBV7-2,CASRSQRGAFYEQYF,TGTGCCAGCAGATCACAGCGGGGGGCCTTCTACGAGCAGTACTTC
.,.,TRBJ2-5,TRBV3-1/TRBV3-2,CASSRRDREETQYF,TGTGCCAGCAGCCGGAGGGACAGAGAAGAGACCCAGTACTTC
.,TRBD2,TRBJ2-7,TRBV30,CAWSEGRGEQYF,TGTGCCTGGAGCGAGGGGAGGGGCGAGCAGTACTTC
.,.,TRBJ1-2,TRBV10-3,CAISDWGARYGYTF,TGTGCCATCAGTGATTGGGGCGCTCGCTATGGCTACACCTTC
.,.,TRBJ2-2,TRBV7-3,CASSSSFSGELFF,TGTGCCAGCAGCTCCTCGTTCTCCGGGGAGCTGTTTTTT
few,.,TRBJ2-7,TRBV27,CASSLDRPPYEQYF,TGTGCCAGCAGTTTAGACAGGCCACCCTACGAGCAGTACTTC
.,TRBD2,TRBJ2-3,TRBV5-8,CASRRTGLAGGAGTDTQYF,TGTGCCAGCAGAAGAACGGGACTAGCGGGGGGGGCCGGCACAGATACGCAGTATTTT
.,.,TRBJ1-1,TRBV5-1,CASTPLGGKRGMNTEAFF,TGCGCCAGCACCCCCCTAGGGGGAAAGAGAGGAATGAACACTGAAGCTTTCTTT
once,TRBD1,TRBJ1-1,TRBV6-1,CASRLDRGPFTEAFF,TGTGCCAGCAGATTGGACAGGGGGCCGTTTACTGAAGCTTTCTTT
.,.,TRBJ2-1,TRBV6-4,CARHALAWSYNEQFF,TGTGCCAGACACGCCTTAGCGTGGTCCTACAATGAGCAGTTCTTC
.,.,TRBJ2-1,TRBV6-2/TRBV6-3,CASSPVEPLRNEQFF,TGTGCCAGCAGTCCCGTAGAACCCCTACGGAATGAGCAGTTCTTC
.,.,TRBJ2-5,TRBV19,CASSMGFWTREETQYF,TGTGCCAGTAGTATGGGGTTCTGGACACGAGAAGAGACCCAGTACTTC
.,TRBD1,TRBJ1-2,TRBV13,CASRVAGTGGNYGYTF,TGTGCCAGCAGGGTTGCGGGGACAGGGGGCAACTATGGCTACACCTTC
.,TRBD2,TRBJ2-3,TRBV7-3,CASSSTSGARTDTQYF,TGTGCCAGCAGCTCAACTAGCGGGGCCCGCACAGATACGCAGTATTTT
few,.,TRBJ2-7,TRBV15,CATSGGASYEQYF,TGTGCCACCAGCGGTGGGGCCTCCTACGAGCAGTACTTC
.,.,TRBJ2-1,TRBV5-1,CASMTSWVENEQFF,TGCGCCAGCATGACTAGTTGGGTTGAGAATGAGCAGTTCTTC
.,TRBD1,TRBJ1-3,TRBV5-6,CASSRERQGGTRRNTIYF,TGTGCCAGCAGCCGGGAACGACAGGGTGGAACTCGTAGAAACACCATATATTTT
once,TRBD1,TRBJ2-5,TRBV5-1,CASSLGDRGPQETQYF,TGCGCCAGCAGCTTGGGGGACAGGGGTCCTCAAGAGACCCAGTACTTC
once,.,TRBJ1-2,TRBV14,CASSQDYSGFDGYTF,TGTGCCAGCAGCCAAGATTACTCGGGTTTCGATGGCTACACCTTC
.,.,TRBJ1-2,TRBV23-1,CASSQSGQGYGYTF,TGCGCCAGCAGTCAATCCGGCCAGGGCTATGGCTACACCTTC
.,.,TRBJ1-3,TRBV4-3,CASSQDQGGSGNTIYF,TGCGCCAGCAGCCAAGATCAGGGCGGTTCTGGAAACACCATATATTTT
few,.,TRBJ1-5,TRBV30,CAWSVQGGKRGPQHF,TGTGCCTGGAGTGTACAAGGAGGGAAAAGGGGGCCCCAGCATTTT
.,.,TRBJ2-7,TRBV5-1,CASRNTGVSSYEQYF,TGCGCCAGCAGAAATACAGGTGTGAGCTCCTACGAGCAGTACTTC